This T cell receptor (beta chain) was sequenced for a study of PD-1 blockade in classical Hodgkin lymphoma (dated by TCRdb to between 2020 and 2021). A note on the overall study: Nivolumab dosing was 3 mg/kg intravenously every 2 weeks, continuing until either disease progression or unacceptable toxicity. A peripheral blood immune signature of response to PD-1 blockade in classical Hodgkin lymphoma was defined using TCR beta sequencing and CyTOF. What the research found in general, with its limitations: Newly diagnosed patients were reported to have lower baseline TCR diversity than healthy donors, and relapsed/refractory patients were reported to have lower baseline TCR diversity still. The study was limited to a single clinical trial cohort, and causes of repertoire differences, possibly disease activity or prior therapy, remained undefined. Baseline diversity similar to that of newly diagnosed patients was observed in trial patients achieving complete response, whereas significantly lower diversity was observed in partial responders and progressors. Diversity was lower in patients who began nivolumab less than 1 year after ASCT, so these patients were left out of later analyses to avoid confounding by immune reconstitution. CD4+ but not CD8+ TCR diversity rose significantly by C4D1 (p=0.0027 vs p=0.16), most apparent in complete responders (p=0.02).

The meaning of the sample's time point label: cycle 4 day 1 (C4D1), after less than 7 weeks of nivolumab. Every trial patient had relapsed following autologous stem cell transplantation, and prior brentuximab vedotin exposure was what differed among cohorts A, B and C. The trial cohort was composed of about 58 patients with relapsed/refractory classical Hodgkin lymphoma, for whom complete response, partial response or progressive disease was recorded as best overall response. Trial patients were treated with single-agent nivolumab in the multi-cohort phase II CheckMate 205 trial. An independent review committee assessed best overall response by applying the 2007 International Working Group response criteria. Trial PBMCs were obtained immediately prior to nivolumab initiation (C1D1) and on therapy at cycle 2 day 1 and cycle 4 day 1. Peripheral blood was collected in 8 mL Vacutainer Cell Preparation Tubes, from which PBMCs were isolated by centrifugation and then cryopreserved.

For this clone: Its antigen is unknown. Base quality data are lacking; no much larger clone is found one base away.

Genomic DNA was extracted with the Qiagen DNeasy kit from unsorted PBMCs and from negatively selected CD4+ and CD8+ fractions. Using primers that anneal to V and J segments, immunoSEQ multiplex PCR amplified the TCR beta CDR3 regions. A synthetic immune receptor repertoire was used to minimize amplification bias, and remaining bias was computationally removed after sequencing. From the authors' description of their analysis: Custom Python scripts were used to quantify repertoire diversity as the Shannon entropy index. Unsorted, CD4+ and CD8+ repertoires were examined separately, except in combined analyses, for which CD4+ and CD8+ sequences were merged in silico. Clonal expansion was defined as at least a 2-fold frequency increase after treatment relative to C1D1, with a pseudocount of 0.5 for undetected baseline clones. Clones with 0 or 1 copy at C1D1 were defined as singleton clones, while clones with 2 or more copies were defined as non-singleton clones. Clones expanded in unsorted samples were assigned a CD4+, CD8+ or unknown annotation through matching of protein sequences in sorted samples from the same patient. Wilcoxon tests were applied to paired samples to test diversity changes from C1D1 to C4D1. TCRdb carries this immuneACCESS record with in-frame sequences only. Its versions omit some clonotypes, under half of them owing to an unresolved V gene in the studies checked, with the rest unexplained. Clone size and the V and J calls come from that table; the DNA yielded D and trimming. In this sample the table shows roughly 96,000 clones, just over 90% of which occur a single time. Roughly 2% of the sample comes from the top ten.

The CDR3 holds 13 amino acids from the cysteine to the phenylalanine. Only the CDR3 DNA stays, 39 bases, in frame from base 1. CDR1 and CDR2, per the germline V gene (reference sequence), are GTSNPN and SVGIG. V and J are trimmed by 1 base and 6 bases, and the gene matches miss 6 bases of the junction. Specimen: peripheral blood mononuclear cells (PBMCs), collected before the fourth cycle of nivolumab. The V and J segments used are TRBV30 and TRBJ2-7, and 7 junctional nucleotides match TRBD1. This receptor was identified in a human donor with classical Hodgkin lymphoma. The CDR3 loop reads CAWSGQGVSEQYF. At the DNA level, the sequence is TGTGCCTGGAGTGGTCAGGGGGTAAGCGAGCAGTACTTC.